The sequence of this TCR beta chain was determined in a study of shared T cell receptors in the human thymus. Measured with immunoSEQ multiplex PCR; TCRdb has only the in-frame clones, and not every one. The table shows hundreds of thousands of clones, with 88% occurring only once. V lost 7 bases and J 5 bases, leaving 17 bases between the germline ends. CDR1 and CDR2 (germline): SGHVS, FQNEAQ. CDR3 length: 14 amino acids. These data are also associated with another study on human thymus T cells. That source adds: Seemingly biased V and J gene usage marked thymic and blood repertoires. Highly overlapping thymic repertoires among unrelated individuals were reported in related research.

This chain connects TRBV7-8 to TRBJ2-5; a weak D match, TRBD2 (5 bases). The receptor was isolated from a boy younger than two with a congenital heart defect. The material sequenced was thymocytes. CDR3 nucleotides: TGTGCCAGCACCTCGGAAGGGCCGGGGGAGACCCAGTACTTC. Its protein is CASTSEGPGETQYF.